One sample yielded the 15 T cell receptor beta chains listed below, sequenced in a study of blood T cell repertoires in COVID-19. The repertoire was sequenced with immunoSEQ multiplex PCR; TCRdb's copy has only in-frame clones and lacks some. The sample yields over 200,000 clones, around 84% seen once. The sequenced sample consisted of peripheral blood. Receptor source: a man between 35 and 55 years old who had recovered from COVID-19.

CDR3: CASSLRGNTEAFF. As DNA, the CDR3 is TGTGCCAGCAGCCTTAGGGGGAACACTGAAGCTTTCTTT. The chain employs TRBV7-8 and TRBJ1-1; the D gene is possibly TRBD1 (5 bases). V gave up 5 bases and J gave up 1 base, with 8 bases separating them. Germline V lookup: CDR1 SGHVS, CDR2 FQNEAQ. The CDR3 has 13 amino acids. The full variable domain, with the rest looked up from reference TRBV7-8 and TRBJ1-1, is GAGVSQSPRYKVAKRGQDVALRCDPISGHVSLFWYQQALGQGPEFLTYFQNEAQLDKSGLPSDRFFAERPEGSVSTLKIQRTQQEDSAVYLCASSLRGNTEAFFGQGTRLTVV.

This clone is a singleton in its sample. The chain couples TRBV6-4 to TRBJ1-5; 10 nucleotides agree with TRBD1. CDR3 length: 15 residues. CDR1 and CDR2 (germline): MRHNA, SNTAGT. The ends lost 5 bases at V and 3 bases at J; junction bases unmatched: 4. CDR3 nucleotide sequence: TGTGCCAGCAGTCCGACAGGGGGCAACAATCAGCCCCAGCATTTT. Residues: CASSPTGGNNQPQHF.

CDR3 sequence: CASSASGGWNTEAFF. DNA for the CDR3: TGTGCCAGCAGCGCCTCGGGGGGCTGGAACACTGAAGCTTTCTTT. The chain joins TRBV6-5 to TRBJ1-1; D perhaps matches TRBD1 (6 bases). V lost 6 bases to trimming and J lost 1 base, with 15 bases between them. The length of the CDR3 is 15 residues. Germline V gene lookup returns CDR1 MNHEY and CDR2 SVGAGI.

The chain joins TRBV30 to TRBJ1-1; tentatively, D is TRBD1 (6 bases). Germline assignment: CDR1 GTSNPN and CDR2 SVGIG (reference sequence). CDR3 size: 12 residues. Trimming cost V 3 bases and J 8 bases, with 13 bases left between them. This CDR3 is CAWSPRQGEAFF. CDR3 DNA sequence: TGTGCCTGGAGCCCGAGGCAGGGGGAAGCTTTCTTT.

This clone has only one observation. The J gene is TRBJ2-7, the V gene TRBV5-4, with TRBD1 identical over 10 bases. There are 15 residues in the CDR3. J was trimmed by 4 bases and V by 2 bases; bases with no gene match: 6. CDR1 is SGHNT and CDR2 is YYREEE in the germline V gene (reference sequence). CDR3: CASSFRDRGWYEQYF. DNA for the CDR3: TGTGCCAGCAGCTTCCGGGACAGGGGTTGGTACGAGCAGTACTTC.

The genes are TRBV11-2 and TRBJ2-5; tentatively, D is TRBD1 (5 bases). The V and J ends lost 2 bases and 1 base respectively, with 11 bases between them. Germline CDR1 and CDR2: SGHAT and FQNNGV. The CDR3 is 15 residues long. CDR3 in DNA: TGTGCCAGCAGCTTAATTCAGGGCTTCCAAGAGACCCAGTACTTC. Protein sequence: CASSLIQGFQETQYF.

The J gene is TRBJ2-7, the V gene TRBV7-9; perhaps TRBD1 as D (5 bases). V was clipped by 3 bases and J by 3 bases, with 15 bases between them. The CDR3 runs 15 residues. CDR1 and CDR2 (germline): SEHNR, FQNEAQ (reference sequence). The CDR3 loop is CASSFGTGQLYEQYF. The CDR3 coding sequence is TGTGCCAGCAGCTTTGGTACAGGACAACTCTACGAGCAGTACTTC.

The V gene is TRBV7-9, the J gene TRBJ2-1; 11 nucleotides align to TRBD2. CDR1 SEHNR and CDR2 FQNEAQ come from the germline V gene (reference sequence). Trimming took 1 base from V and 0 from J; bases not matched to a gene: 8. The CDR3 has 19 residues. CDR3 sequence reads: CASSLVRTSGPSSYNEQFF. For the CDR3, the DNA is TGTGCCAGCAGCTTAGTCCGGACTAGCGGGCCGAGCTCCTACAATGAGCAGTTCTTC.

V is TRBV3-1 (or the pseudogene TRBV3-2) and J is TRBJ1-3; tentatively, D is TRBD1 (6 bases). V gave up 6 bases and J gave up 4 bases, with 13 bases separating them. The CDR3 is 14 amino acids. Germline loops: CDR1 LGHDT, CDR2 YNNKEL (reference sequence). CDR3 nucleotide sequence: TGTGCCAGCAGACAGGACAGCGAAGGAAACACCATATATTTT. It translates to CASRQDSEGNTIYF.

V gene TRBV25-1 combines with J gene TRBJ1-3, with 11 bases lining up with TRBD1. With V trimmed by 6 bases and J by 5 bases, 3 bases remained unmatched. CDR1 and CDR2 from the germline V gene are MGHDK and SYGVNS. The CDR3 runs to 14 residues. The CDR3 nucleotides are TGTGCCAGCAGCGGGACAGGGGGTCGAAACACCATATATTTT. This codes for CASSGTGGRNTIYF.

This clone was seen a handful of times. The rearrangement links TRBV11-2 to TRBJ2-7; TRBD2 aligns across 14 bases. The V segment lost 5 bases and the J segment 2 bases; nucleotides outside the gene matches: 5. CDR1 and CDR2 from the germline V gene are SGHAT and FQNNGV. This CDR3 comprises 16 residues. The CDR3 DNA reads TGTGCCAGCAGCCGAGGGACTAGCGGGGGACCCTACGAGCAGTACTTC. This codes for CASSRGTSGGPYEQYF.

J is TRBJ1-1 and V is TRBV6-1; a possible D gene is TRBD1 (6 bases). CDR1 and CDR2 (germline): MNHNS, SASEGT. This CDR3 region has 16 residues. V lost 0 bases and J lost 1, with 12 bases in between. The CDR3 protein is CASSEAPGAPNTEAFF. For the CDR3, the DNA is TGTGCCAGCAGTGAAGCCCCAGGGGCCCCGAACACTGAAGCTTTCTTT.

The rearrangement joins TRBV11-3 to TRBJ2-1; possibly TRBD1 for D (6 bases). Trimming shortened V by 5 bases and J by 0 bases, and 11 bases separated the two germline ends. The germline V gene has CDR1 SGHNT and CDR2 YENEEA. The CDR3 extends over 15 amino acids. CDR3 bases: TGTGCCAGCAGCGCCGGACAGAGCTCCTACAATGAGCAGTTCTTC. It encodes CASSAGQSSYNEQFF.

The V call is TRBV7-9, the J call TRBJ1-4; possibly TRBD1 for D (6 bases). Trimming removed 4 bases from V and 7 bases from J, with 13 bases in between. Germline V gene sequence: CDR1 SEHNR, CDR2 FQNEAQ (reference sequence). There are 14 residues in the CDR3. CDR3 sequence: CASSSYGQPEKLFF. The CDR3 nucleotides are TGTGCCAGCAGCTCATACGGACAGCCTGAAAAACTGTTTTTT.

J is TRBJ2-6 and V is TRBV7-9; D not resolved. The CDR3 has 18 amino acids. Trimming took 1 base from V and 0 from J, leaving 13 bases between them. Germline CDR1 SEHNR, CDR2 FQNEAQ (reference sequence). In DNA, the CDR3 is TGTGCCAGCAGCTTAGACCCCTATACGAGCTCTGGGGCCAACGTCCTGACTTTC. It encodes CASSLDPYTSSGANVLTF.